This TCR beta chain was obtained from a study of CD8 T cells in Susac syndrome. Study details: Each patient with Susac syndrome, at the time of blood draw, was therapy-naive, on corticosteroids, or on intravenous immunoglobulin alone. Findings and limits, study-wide: The study acknowledged a relatively small number of individuals in its TCR sequencing and HLA analysis.

CDR1 and CDR2 (germline): ENHRY, SYGVKD. Between the trimmed V and J ends, which lost 0 bases and 3 bases, there was a span of 11 bases. The CDR3 is made up of 15 amino acids. Worth noting for this clonotype: What it recognizes is unknown.

With random hexamers, roughly 0.45 to 1 ug RNA was reverse transcribed. One entry per CDR3 protein results from TCRdb running MiXCR on the immunoSEQ multiplex PCR reads. The sample shows about 110,000 distinct CDR3 sequences, approximately 94% of them seen only once. The TCR sequence derives from a human donor with Susac syndrome. Material for sequencing was CD8+ T cells from PBMCs. The chain links TRBV10-3 to TRBJ1-2; the D is unclear. The CDR3: CAISESLGSYYGYTF. CDR3 DNA: TGTGCCATCAGTGAGTCACTCGGCAGCTACTATGGCTACACCTTC.